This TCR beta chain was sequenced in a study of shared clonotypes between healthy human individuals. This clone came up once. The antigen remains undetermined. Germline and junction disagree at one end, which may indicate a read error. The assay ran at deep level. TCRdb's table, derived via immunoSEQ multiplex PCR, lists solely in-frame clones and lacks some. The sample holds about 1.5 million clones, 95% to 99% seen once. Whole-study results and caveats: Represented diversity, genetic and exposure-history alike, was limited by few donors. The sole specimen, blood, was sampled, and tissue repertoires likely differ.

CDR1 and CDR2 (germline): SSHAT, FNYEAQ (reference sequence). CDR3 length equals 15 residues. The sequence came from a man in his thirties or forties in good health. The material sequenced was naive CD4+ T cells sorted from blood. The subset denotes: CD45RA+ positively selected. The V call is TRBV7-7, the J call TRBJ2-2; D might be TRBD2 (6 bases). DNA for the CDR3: TGTGCTAGCAGCCCAAGCGGGCCGAACACCGGGGAGCTGTTTTTT. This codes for CASSPSGPNTGELFF.